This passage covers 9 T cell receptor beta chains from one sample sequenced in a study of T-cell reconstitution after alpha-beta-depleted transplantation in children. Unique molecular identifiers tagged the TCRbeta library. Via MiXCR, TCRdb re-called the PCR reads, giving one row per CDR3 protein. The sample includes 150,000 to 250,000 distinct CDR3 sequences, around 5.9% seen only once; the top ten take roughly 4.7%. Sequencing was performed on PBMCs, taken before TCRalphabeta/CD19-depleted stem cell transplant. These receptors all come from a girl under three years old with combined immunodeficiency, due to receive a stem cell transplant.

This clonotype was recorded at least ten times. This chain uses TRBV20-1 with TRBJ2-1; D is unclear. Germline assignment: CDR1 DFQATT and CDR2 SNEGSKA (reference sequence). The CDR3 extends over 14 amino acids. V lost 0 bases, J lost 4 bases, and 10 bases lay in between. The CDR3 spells CSAREPIRYNEQFF. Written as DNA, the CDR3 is TGCAGTGCTAGAGAGCCTATTAGATACAATGAGCAGTTCTTC.

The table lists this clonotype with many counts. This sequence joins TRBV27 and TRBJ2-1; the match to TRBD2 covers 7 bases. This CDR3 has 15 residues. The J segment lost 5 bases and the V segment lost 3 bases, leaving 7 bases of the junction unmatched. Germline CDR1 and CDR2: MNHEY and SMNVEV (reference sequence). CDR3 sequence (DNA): TGTGCCAGCAGTTTGGCCCAGGGACTAAACAATGAGCAGTTCTTC. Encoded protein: CASSLAQGLNNEQFF.

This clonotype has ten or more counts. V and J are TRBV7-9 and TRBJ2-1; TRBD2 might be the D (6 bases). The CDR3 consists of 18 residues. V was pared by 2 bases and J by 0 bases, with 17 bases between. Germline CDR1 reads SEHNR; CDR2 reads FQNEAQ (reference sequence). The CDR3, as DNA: TGTGCCAGCAGCTTAAGTCCGATGGCGGGGAGCTCCTACAATGAGCAGTTCTTC. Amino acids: CASSLSPMAGSSYNEQFF.

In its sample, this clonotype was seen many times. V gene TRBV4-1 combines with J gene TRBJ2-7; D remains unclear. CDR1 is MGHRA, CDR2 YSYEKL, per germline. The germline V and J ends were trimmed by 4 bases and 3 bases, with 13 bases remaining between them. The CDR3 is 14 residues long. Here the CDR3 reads CASSPGPLDYEQYF. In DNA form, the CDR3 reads TGCGCCAGCAGCCCCGGTCCCTTGGACTACGAGCAGTACTTC.

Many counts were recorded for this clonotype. CDR3 DNA: TGCGCCAGCAGCTGGGGACAGGGAAGGTACAATGAGCAGTTCTTC. Translating it yields CASSWGQGRYNEQFF. The chain has TRBV5-1 and TRBJ2-1; 9 positions match TRBD1. Trimming cost V 3 bases and J 4 bases; bases outside gene matches: 5. Germline V gene lookup returns CDR1 SGHRS and CDR2 YFSETQ. The CDR3 has 15 amino acids.

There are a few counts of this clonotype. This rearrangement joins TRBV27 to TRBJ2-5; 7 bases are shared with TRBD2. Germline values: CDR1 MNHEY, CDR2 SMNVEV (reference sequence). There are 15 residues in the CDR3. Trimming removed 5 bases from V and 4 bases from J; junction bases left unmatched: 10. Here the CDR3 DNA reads TGTGCCAGCAGTCCAGGGACTATGGAGGGAGAGACCCAGTACTTC. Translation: CASSPGTMEGETQYF.

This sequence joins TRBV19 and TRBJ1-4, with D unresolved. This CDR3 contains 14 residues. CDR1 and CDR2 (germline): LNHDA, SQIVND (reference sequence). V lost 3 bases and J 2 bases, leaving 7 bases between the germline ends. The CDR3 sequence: CASSIQQTNEKLFF. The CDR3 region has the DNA TGTGCCAGTAGTATCCAACAGACTAATGAAAAACTGTTTTTT.

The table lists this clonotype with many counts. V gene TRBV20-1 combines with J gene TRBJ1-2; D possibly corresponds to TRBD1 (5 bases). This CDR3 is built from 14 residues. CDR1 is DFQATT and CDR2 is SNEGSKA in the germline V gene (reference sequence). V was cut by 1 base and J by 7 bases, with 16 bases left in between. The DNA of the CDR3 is TGCAGTGCTAGAGGCAGCCCCCAGGGAGGTGGCTACACCTTC. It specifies CSARGSPQGGGYTF.

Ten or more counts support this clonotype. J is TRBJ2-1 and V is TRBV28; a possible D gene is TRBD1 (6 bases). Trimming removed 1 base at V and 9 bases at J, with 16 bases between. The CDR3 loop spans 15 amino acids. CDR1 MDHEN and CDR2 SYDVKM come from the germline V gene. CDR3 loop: CASSLYGVRGSEQFF. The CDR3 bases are TGTGCCAGCAGTTTATACGGTGTGAGGGGGAGTGAGCAGTTCTTC.